One sample yielded the 9 T cell receptor beta chains listed below, sequenced in a study of human T cells and chemical hapten exposure. TCRdb processed the RACE reads anew with MiXCR; each CDR3 protein has one entry. The table records over 65,000 distinct CDR3 sequences, approximately 10% of them present only once. Specified time point: patch test 3, about 24 weeks after DPC sensitization. Treatment indicated: therapeutic diphenylcyclopropenone sensitization with weekly scalp DPC. Sequenced here: whole blood, sampled in connection with sensitization to the hapten diphenylcyclopropenone (DPC). The receptors originated from a woman aged 45-60 years with alopecia areata. Some clones in this sample may be carry-over from other donors' samples.

This clonotype was seen repeatedly, ten times or more. The rearrangement links TRBV7-2 to TRBJ1-4; 7 positions match TRBD1. Germline trimming cut 7 bases from V and 8 bases from J; bases unmatched to any gene: 13. CDR3 length: 15 amino acids. Germline V lookup: CDR1 SGHTA, CDR2 FQGNSA. CDR3 in amino acids: CASTASGTVTEKLFF. The CDR3 region has the DNA TGTGCCAGCACCGCATCTGGGACAGTGACCGAAAAACTGTTTTTT.

The sample holds many counts of this clonotype. V usage is TRBV5-1 and J usage is TRBJ1-4, with D uncertain. Trimming removed 6 bases at V and 1 base at J, with 10 bases between. CDR1 is SGHRS and CDR2 is YFSETQ in the germline V gene. CDR3 length: 14 residues. The CDR3 loop is CASKLGVTNEKLFF. CDR3 DNA sequence: TGCGCCAGCAAGCTCGGGGTAACTAATGAAAAACTGTTTTTT.

V and J are TRBV7-2 and TRBJ2-7, with D possibly matching TRBD2 (5 bases). The CDR3 has 15 residues. Per germline, CDR1 SGHTA and CDR2 FQGNSA. Trimming left V 1 base short and J 6 bases short, with 16 bases between. CDR3 in amino acids: CASSLVGGTASEQYF. CDR3 bases: TGTGCCAGCAGCTTAGTAGGAGGAACGGCCTCCGAGCAGTACTTC.

This clonotype was detected many times. The chain combines TRBV5-4 with TRBJ1-1; D is unresolved. From germline, CDR1 is SGHNT and CDR2 YYREEE (reference sequence). The CDR3 is made up of 11 amino acids. V gave up 4 bases and J gave up 8 bases, with 9 bases separating them. The CDR3 DNA follows: TGTGCCAGCAGCACCCAAGAAGAAGCTTTCTTT. Amino acid sequence: CASSTQEEAFF.

This clonotype has only a few counts. The chain joins TRBV10-1 to TRBJ1-6; 9 nucleotides align to TRBD1. The CDR3 is made up of 14 amino acids. After removal of 6 bases from V and 7 bases from J, the junction contained 4 bases not matched to a gene. The germline V gene has CDR1 WNHNN and CDR2 SYGVQD (reference sequence). DNA for the CDR3: TGCGCCAGCAGCTGGGGGACAGGGAATTCACCCCTCCACTTT. Residues: CASSWGTGNSPLHF.

The genes are TRBV25-1 and TRBJ2-3; D is unresolved. The germline V and J ends were trimmed by 2 bases and 5 bases, with 29 bases remaining between them. Germline V CDR1 and CDR2: MGHDK, SYGVNS. CDR3 size: 20 residues. Here the CDR3 reads CASSERVVSGTSPLRDTQYF. DNA of the CDR3: TGTGCCAGCAGTGAACGTGTTGTATCCGGCACAAGCCCATTGAGAGATACGCAGTATTTT.

The table lists this clonotype with a few counts. The chain carries TRBV29-1 and TRBJ1-3; the D gene is possibly TRBD1 (5 bases). The length of the CDR3 is 14 residues. CDR1 is SQVTM, CDR2 ANQGSEA, per germline. V lost 7 bases and J lost 0, with 13 bases in between. CDR3 nucleotides: TGCAGCGCCAGAACCGGGACCTCTGGAAACACCATATATTTT. Residues: CSARTGTSGNTIYF.

Many counts were recorded for this clonotype. The chain carries TRBV7-2 and TRBJ2-6; the match to TRBD2 covers 7 bases. Germline V gene lookup returns CDR1 SGHTA and CDR2 FQGNSA. This CDR3 has 18 residues. V lost 3 bases to trimming and J lost 1 base; unmatched junction nucleotides: 9. The CDR3 sequence: CASSFYGLGLSGANVLTF. The CDR3 DNA reads as TGTGCCAGCAGCTTTTACGGACTAGGCCTTTCTGGGGCCAACGTCCTGACTTTC.

This clonotype turned up a few times. The V call is TRBV18, the J call TRBJ1-2, with a tentative D call TRBD1 (5 bases). V lost 5 bases and J 8 bases, leaving 18 bases between the germline ends. Germline CDR1 KGHSH, CDR2 LQKENI. The CDR3 sequence is 14 residues long. The DNA for the CDR3 is TGTGCCAGCTCATCGACAGAGGTGCAGAGCGGCTACACCTTC. This codes for CASSSTEVQSGYTF.